The subject of this entry is one T cell receptor (beta chain). When the RNA was reverse transcribed, random hexamers were used with an input of about 0.45 to 1 ug. A single record per CDR3 protein comes from TCRdb applying MiXCR to the immunoSEQ multiplex PCR reads. This sample carries approximately 170,000 distinct CDR3 sequences, roughly 94% of them seen once, and the ten largest clones take approximately 0.094%. This sample is part of a study of CD8 T cells in Susac syndrome. The ends were cut back, 1 base at V and 5 bases at J, with 18 bases in the middle. The CDR3 has 16 residues. The chain employs TRBV12-3 or TRBV12-4 and TRBJ2-7; D uncertain. This receptor was identified in a human donor with multiple sclerosis. The sample taken for sequencing was CD4+ T cells from PBMCs. CDR3 sequence reads: CASSLDQTGFRHEQYF. CDR3 coding DNA: TGTGCCAGCAGTTTAGACCAGACCGGGTTTAGGCACGAGCAGTACTTC.